The rows below give T cell receptor beta chains drawn from one sample of a study of T cells in pancreatic ductal adenocarcinoma. Here immunoSEQ multiplex PCR was the method, and the copy in TCRdb shows in-frame clones only, minus some. Of 100,000 or so clones listed, around 96% are singletons. Sequenced input: PBMCs. All receptors derive from a human donor with pancreatic ductal adenocarcinoma. CDR3s include the opening cysteine and the closing phenylalanine or tryptophan. D genes are given only for firm matches. The size entry is marked missing in some rows and otherwise reads once, few, many or a size class.

>TRBV29-1|once|TRBD1|TRBJ1-4
CSVKTGDVEKLFF
TGCAGCGTAAAAACAGGGGACGTTGAAAAACTGTTTTTT
>TRBV9|-|TRBD2|TRBJ2-4
CASSVGAGGIKNIQYF
TGTGCCAGCAGCGTAGGAGCGGGAGGGATCAAAAACATTCAGTACTTC
>TRBV4-1|-|TRBD2|TRBJ2-1
CASSQDRGGRATTGNEQFF
TGCGCCAGCAGCCAAGATCGGGGGGGGAGGGCCACGACGGGCAATGAGCAGTTCTTC
>TRBV28|once|-|TRBJ1-2
CASGGVNYGYTF
TGTGCCAGCGGGGGGGTTAACTATGGCTACACCTTC
>TRBV10-3|-|-|TRBJ2-3
CAISEPGLTDTQYF
TGTGCCATCAGTGAGCCAGGACTCACAGATACGCAGTATTTT
>TRBV11-2|-|TRBD2|TRBJ2-1
CASSLGGAGESYNEQFF
TGTGCCAGCAGCTTAGGGGGAGCGGGAGAGTCCTACAATGAGCAGTTCTTC
>TRBV12-5|-|TRBD1|TRBJ2-7
CASGNPGTGREQYF
TGTGCTAGTGGGAACCCCGGGACAGGGCGCGAGCAGTACTTC
>TRBV18|-|TRBD2|TRBJ2-7
CASSPASGTYEQYF
TGTGCCAGCTCACCGGCTAGCGGTACCTACGAGCAGTACTTC
>TRBV6-6|once|-|TRBJ2-3
CASTPSSNQDTQYF
TGTGCCAGCACGCCGTCCTCTAACCAAGATACGCAGTATTTT
>TRBV19|-|-|TRBJ2-5
CASSIVGGRETQYF
TGTGCCAGTAGTATAGTCGGGGGACGCGAGACCCAGTACTTC
>TRBV18|-|-|TRBJ1-4
CASSPQGAATNEKLFF
TGTGCCAGCTCACCTCAGGGTGCCGCAACTAATGAAAAACTGTTTTTT
>TRBV18|-|TRBD2|TRBJ2-1
CASSPPGLLYNEQFF
TGTGCCAGCTCACCGCCGGGACTACTCTACAATGAGCAGTTCTTC
>TRBV19|-|TRBD2|TRBJ2-2
CASTVSGNPVGELFF
TGTGCCAGTACCGTTAGCGGGAATCCCGTCGGGGAGCTGTTTTTT
>TRBV4-1|-|-|TRBJ1-2
CASSQSGTLRGYTF
TGCGCCAGCAGCCAATCCGGGACACTGCGAGGCTACACCTTC
>TRBV7-9|few|-|TRBJ2-2
CASPRAGGTNTGELFF
TGTGCCAGCCCCCGAGCCGGCGGGACTAACACCGGGGAGCTGTTTTTT
>TRBV4-1|-|-|TRBJ2-7
CASSLQQFGYEQYF
TGCGCCAGCAGCCTACAGCAGTTTGGTTACGAGCAGTACTTC
>TRBV11-2|few|TRBD2|TRBJ2-1
CASSSLKREYKEQFF
TGTGCCAGCAGCTCGCTCAAGCGGGAGTACAAAGAGCAGTTCTTC
>TRBV10-2|-|-|TRBJ2-3
CASSGSGESTDTQYF
TGCGCCAGCAGTGGAAGCGGCGAGAGCACAGATACGCAGTATTTT
>TRBV11-2|once|-|TRBJ2-2
CASSLASGYTGELFF
TGTGCCAGCAGCTTAGCCAGCGGATACACCGGGGAGCTGTTTTTT
>TRBV7-9|-|-|TRBJ1-5
CASSSGDQPQHF
TGTGCCAGCAGCTCGGGGGATCAGCCCCAGCATTTT
>TRBV6-5|-|-|TRBJ1-1
CASRVQGDTEAFF
TGTGCCAGCAGGGTACAGGGTGACACTGAAGCTTTCTTT
>TRBV18|-|TRBD1|TRBJ2-1
CASSPGQGLLNNEQFF
TGTGCCAGCTCACCGGGACAGGGGCTCTTGAACAATGAGCAGTTCTTC
>TRBV4-2|-|-|TRBJ2-1
CASSQDRVAGPPEYNEQFF
TGTGCCAGCAGCCAAGATAGAGTTGCGGGACCTCCCGAATACAATGAGCAGTTCTTC
>TRBV5-1|-|-|TRBJ1-4
CASSTVYREVGEKLFF
TGCGCCAGCAGCACCGTCTACAGGGAAGTTGGTGAAAAACTGTTTTTT
>TRBV18|-|-|TRBJ2-5
CASSPPTDRGETQYF
TGTGCCAGCTCACCACCGACGGATAGGGGAGAGACCCAGTACTTC
>TRBV4-2|-|-|TRBJ1-4
CASSQIGTSVGKLFF
TGTGCCAGCAGCCAGATCGGGACATCGGTAGGGAAACTGTTTTTT
>TRBV9|-|TRBD1|TRBJ2-3
CASSARGSTDTQYF
TGTGCCAGCAGCGCCAGGGGGAGCACAGATACGCAGTATTTT
>TRBV7-2|-|TRBD1|TRBJ2-7
CASSTGQGHAYEQYF
TGTGCCAGCAGCACCGGACAGGGACATGCCTACGAGCAGTACTTC